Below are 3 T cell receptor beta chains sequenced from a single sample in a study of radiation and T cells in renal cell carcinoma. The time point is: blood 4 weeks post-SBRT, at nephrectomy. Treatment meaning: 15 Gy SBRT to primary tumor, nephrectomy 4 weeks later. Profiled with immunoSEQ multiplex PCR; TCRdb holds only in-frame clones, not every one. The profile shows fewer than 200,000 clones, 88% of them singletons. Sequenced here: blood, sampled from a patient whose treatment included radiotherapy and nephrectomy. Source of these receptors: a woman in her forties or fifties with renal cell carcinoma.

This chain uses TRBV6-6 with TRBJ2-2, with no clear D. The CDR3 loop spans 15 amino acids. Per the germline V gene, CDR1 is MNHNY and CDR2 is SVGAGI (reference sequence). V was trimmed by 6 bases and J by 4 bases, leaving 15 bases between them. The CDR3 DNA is TGTGCCAGCAGCCCGGCGAACAGAGGCACCGGGGAGCTGTTTTTT. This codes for CASSPANRGTGELFF.

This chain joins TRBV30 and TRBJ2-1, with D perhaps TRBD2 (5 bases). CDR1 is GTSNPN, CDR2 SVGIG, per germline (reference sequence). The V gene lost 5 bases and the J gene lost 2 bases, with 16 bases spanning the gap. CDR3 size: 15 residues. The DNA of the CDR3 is TGTGCCTGGTCAGTGAGCGAGGGCCCCTACAATGAGCAGTTCTTC. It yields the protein CAWSVSEGPYNEQFF.

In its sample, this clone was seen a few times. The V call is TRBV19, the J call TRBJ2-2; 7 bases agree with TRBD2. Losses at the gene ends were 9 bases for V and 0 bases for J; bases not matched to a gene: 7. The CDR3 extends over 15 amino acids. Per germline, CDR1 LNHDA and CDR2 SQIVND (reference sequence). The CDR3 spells CASASGETNTGELFF. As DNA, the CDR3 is TGTGCCAGCGCCAGCGGGGAGACGAACACCGGGGAGCTGTTTTTT.